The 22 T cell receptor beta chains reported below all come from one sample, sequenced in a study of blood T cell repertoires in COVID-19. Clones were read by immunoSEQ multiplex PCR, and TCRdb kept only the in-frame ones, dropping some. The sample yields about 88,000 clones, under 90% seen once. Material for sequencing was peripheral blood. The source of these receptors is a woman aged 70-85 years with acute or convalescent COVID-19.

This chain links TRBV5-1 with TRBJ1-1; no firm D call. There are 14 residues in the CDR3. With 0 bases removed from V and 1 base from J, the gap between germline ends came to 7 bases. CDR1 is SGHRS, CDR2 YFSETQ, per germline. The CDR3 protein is CASSLGASNTEAFF. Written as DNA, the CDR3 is TGCGCCAGCAGCTTGGGGGCCTCGAACACTGAAGCTTTCTTT.

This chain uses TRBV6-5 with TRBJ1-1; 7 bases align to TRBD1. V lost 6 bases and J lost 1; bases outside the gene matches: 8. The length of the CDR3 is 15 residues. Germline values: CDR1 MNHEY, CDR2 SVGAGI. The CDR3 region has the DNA TGTGCCAGCAGCCTATCGACAGGGAGGAACACTGAAGCTTTCTTT. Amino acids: CASSLSTGRNTEAFF.

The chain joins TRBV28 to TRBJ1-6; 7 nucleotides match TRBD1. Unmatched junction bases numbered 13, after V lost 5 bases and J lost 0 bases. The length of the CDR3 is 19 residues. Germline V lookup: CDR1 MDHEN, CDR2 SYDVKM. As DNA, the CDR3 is TGTGCCAGCAGTACTTGGACAGGTGGCTGGAGCTCCTATAATTCACCCCTCCACTTT. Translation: CASSTWTGGWSSYNSPLHF.

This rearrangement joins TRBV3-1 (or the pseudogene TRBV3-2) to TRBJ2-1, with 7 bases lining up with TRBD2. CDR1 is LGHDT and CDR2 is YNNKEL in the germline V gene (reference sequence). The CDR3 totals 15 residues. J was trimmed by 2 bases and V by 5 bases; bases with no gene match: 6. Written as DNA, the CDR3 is TGTGCCAGCAGCTCGGGGCTAGCGGCCTACAATGAGCAGTTCTTC. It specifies CASSSGLAAYNEQFF.

The CDR3 DNA sequence: TGTGCCAGCAGCAGGAGTGGCCTTACCGGGGAGCTGTTTTTT. Translating it yields CASSRSGLTGELFF. The V gene is TRBV11-2, the J gene TRBJ2-2; the D is unclear. Deletions cut 5 bases from V and 5 bases from J, with 12 bases between. This CDR3 has 14 residues. CDR1 and CDR2 from the germline V gene are SGHAT and FQNNGV.

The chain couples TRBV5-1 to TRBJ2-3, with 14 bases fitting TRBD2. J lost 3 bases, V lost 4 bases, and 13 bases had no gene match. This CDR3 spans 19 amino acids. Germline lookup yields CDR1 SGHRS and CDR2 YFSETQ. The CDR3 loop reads CASSPVGLAGGYRTDTQYF. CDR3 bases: TGCGCCAGCAGCCCAGTCGGACTAGCGGGAGGTTATCGGACAGATACGCAGTATTTT. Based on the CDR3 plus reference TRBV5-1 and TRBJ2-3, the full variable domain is KAGVTQTPRYLIKTRGQQVTLSCSPISGHRSVSWYQQTPGQGLQFLFEYFSETQRNKGNFPGRFSGRQFSNSRSEMNVSTLELGDSALYLCASSPVGLAGGYRTDTQYFGPGTRLTVL.

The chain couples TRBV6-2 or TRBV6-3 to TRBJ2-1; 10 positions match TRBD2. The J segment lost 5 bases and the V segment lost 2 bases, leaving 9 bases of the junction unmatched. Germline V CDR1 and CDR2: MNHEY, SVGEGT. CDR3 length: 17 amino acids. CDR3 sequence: CASSYPVLAGDDNEQFF. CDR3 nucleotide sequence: TGTGCCAGCAGTTACCCAGTGCTAGCGGGAGACGACAATGAGCAGTTCTTC.

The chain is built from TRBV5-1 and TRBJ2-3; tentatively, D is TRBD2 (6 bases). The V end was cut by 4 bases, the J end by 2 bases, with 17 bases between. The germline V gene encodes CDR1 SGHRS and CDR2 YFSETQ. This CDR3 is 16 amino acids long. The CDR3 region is CASSPRGSGYTDTQYF. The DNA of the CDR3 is TGCGCCAGCAGCCCTCGGGGTAGCGGTTACACAGATACGCAGTATTTT.

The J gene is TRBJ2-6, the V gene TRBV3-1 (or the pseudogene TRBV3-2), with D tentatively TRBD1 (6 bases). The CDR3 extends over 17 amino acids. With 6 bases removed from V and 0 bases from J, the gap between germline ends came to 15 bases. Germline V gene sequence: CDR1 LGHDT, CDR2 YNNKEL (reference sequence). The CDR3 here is CASRRSGDDSGANVLTF. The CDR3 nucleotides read TGTGCCAGCAGGAGATCAGGGGACGACTCTGGGGCCAACGTCCTGACTTTC.

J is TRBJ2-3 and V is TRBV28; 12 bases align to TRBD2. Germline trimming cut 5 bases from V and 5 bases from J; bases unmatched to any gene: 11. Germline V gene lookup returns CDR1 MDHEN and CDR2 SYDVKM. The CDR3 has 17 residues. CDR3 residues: CASSTLWTSGTRDTQYF. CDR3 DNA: TGTGCCAGCAGTACGCTCTGGACTAGCGGGACTAGAGATACGCAGTATTTT.

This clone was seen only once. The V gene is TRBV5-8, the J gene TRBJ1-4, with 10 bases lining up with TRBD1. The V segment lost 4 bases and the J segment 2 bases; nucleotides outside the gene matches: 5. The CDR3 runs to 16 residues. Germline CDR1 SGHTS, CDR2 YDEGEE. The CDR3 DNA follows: TGTGCCAGCAGCCAGGACAGGGGGGGCACTAATGAAAAACTGTTTTTT. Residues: CASSQDRGGTNEKLFF.

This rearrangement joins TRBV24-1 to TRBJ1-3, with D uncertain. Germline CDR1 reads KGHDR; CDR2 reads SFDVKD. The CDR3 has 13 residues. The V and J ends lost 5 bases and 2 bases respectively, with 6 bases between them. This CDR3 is CATSASAGNTIYF. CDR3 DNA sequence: TGTGCCACCAGTGCGTCTGCTGGAAACACCATATATTTT.

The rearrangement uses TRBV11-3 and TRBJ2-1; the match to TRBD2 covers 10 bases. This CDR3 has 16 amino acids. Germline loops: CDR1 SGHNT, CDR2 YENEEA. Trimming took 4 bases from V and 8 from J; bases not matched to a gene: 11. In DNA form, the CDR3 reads TGTGCCAGCAGCTCAGCGGGGGGGCCCGACCACCATGAGCAGTTCTTC. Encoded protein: CASSSAGGPDHHEQFF.

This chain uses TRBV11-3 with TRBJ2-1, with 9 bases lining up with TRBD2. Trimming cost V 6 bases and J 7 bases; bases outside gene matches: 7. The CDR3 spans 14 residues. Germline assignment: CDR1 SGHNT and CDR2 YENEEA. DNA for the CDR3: TGTGCCAGCAGGGCGGGAGGGCCGGAGAATGAGCAGTTCTTC. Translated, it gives CASRAGGPENEQFF.

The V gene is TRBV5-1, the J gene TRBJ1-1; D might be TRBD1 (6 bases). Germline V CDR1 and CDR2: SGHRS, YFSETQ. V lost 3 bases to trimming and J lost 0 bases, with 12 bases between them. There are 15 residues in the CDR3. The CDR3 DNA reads TGCGCCAGCAGCTCCCGGACAGCTATGAACACTGAAGCTTTCTTT. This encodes CASSSRTAMNTEAFF.

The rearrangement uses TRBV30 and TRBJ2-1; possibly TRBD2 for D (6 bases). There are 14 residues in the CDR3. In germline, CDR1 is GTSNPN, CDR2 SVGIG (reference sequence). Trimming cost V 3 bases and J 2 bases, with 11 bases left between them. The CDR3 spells CAWRRAGPYNEQFF. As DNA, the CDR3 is TGTGCCTGGAGGAGAGCGGGTCCCTACAATGAGCAGTTCTTC.

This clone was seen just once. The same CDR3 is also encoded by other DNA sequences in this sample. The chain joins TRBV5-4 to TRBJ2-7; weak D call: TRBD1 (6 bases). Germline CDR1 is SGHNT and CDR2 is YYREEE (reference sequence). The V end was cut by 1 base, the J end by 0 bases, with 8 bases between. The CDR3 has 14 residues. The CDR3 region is CASSLQGGSYEQYV. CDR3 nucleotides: TGTGCCAGCAGCTTGCAAGGGGGCTCCTACGAGCAGTACGTC.

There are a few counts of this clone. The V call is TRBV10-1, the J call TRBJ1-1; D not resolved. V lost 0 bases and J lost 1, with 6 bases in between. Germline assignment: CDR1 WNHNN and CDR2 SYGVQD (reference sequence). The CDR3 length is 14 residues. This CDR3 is CASSESPGNTEAFF. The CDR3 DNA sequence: TGCGCCAGCAGTGAGTCTCCAGGGAACACTGAAGCTTTCTTT.

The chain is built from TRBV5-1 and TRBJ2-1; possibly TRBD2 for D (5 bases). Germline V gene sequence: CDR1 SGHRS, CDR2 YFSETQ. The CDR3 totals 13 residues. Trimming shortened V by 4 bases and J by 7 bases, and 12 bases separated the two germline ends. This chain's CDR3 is CASSALEVNEQFF. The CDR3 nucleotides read TGCGCCAGCAGCGCCCTGGAGGTGAATGAGCAGTTCTTC. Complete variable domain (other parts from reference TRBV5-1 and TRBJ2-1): KAGVTQTPRYLIKTRGQQVTLSCSPISGHRSVSWYQQTPGQGLQFLFEYFSETQRNKGNFPGRFSGRQFSNSRSEMNVSTLELGDSALYLCASSALEVNEQFFGPGTRLTVL.

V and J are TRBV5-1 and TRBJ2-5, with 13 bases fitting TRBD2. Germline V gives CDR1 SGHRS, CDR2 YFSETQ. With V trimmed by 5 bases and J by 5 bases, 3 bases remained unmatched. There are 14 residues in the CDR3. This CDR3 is CASRGTSGEETQYF. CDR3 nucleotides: TGCGCCAGCAGAGGGACTAGCGGGGAGGAGACCCAGTACTTC.

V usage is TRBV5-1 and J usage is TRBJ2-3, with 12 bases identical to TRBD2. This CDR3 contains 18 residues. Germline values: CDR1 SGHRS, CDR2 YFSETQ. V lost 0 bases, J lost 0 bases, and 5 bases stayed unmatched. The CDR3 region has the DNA TGCGCCAGCAGCTTGGTGCCTACTAGCGGGGGGAGCACAGATACGCAGTATTTT. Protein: CASSLVPTSGGSTDTQYF.

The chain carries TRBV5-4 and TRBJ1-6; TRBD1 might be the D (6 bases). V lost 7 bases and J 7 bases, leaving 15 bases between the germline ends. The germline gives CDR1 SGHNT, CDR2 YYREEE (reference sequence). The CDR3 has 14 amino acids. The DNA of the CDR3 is TGTGCCAGCGGGCGACAGGCCGAAAATTCACCCCTCCACTTT. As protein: CASGRQAENSPLHF.